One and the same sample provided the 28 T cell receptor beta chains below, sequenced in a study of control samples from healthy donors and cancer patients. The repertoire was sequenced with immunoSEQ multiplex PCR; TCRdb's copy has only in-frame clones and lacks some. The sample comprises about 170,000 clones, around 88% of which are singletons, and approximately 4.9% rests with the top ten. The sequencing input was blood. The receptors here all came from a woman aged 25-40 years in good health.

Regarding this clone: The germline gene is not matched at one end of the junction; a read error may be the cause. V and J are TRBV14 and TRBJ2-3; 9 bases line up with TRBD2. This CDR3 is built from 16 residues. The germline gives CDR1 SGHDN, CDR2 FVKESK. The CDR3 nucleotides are TGTGCCAGCAGCCCCCTGCCCGGGACTAGCAGAGATACGCAGTATTTT. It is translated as CASSPLPGTSRDTQYF.

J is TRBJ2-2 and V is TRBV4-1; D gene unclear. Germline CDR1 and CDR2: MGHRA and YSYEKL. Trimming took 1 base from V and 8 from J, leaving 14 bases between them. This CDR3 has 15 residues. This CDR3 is CASSQVSPLRGELFF. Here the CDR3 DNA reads TGCGCCAGCAGCCAAGTGAGTCCCCTTCGGGGGGAGCTGTTTTTT.

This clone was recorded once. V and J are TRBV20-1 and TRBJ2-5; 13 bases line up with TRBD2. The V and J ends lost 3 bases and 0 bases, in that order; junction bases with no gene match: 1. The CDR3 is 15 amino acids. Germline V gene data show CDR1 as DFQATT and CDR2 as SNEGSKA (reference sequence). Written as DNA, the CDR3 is TGCAGTGCTAGTGGACTAGCGGGGGACCAAGAGACCCAGTACTTC. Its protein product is CSASGLAGDQETQYF.

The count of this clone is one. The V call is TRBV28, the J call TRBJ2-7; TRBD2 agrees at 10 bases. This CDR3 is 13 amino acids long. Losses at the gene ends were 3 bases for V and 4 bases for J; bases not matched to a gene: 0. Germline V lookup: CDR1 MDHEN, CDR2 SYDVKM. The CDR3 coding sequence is TGTGCCAGCAGTTTTAGCGGGAGGTACGAGCAGTACTTC. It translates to CASSFSGRYEQYF.

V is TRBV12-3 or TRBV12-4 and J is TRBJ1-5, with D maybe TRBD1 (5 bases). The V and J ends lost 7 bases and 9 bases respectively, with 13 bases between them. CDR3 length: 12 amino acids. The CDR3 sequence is CASNTGGGPQHF. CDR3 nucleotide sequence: TGTGCCAGCAACACCGGGGGGGGGCCCCAGCATTTT.

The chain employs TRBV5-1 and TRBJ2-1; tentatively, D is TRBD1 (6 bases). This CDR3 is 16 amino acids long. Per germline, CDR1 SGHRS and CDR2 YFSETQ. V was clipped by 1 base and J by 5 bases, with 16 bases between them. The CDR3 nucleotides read TGCGCCAGCAGCTTGATTGGAGGACAGAGGGACAATGAGCAGTTCTTC. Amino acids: CASSLIGGQRDNEQFF.

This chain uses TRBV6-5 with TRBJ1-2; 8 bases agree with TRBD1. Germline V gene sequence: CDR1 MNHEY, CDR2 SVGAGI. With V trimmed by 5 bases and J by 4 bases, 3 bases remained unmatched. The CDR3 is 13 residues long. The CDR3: CASSQGASYGYTF. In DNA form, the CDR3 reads TGTGCCAGCAGTCAGGGGGCGAGCTATGGCTACACCTTC.

The CDR3 region has the DNA TGTGCCAGCAGCTTCGTTGACAATGAGCAGTTCTTC. Translation: CASSFVDNEQFF. The gene calls are TRBV11-3 and TRBJ2-1; D uncertain. The length of the CDR3 is 12 residues. V lost 3 bases and J lost 5, with 5 bases in between. Germline CDR1 reads SGHNT; CDR2 reads YENEEA.

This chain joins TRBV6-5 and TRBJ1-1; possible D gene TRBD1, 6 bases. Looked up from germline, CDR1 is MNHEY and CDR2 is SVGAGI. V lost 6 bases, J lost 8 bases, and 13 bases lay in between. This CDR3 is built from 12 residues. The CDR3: CASSYRTAEAFF. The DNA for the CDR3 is TGTGCCAGCAGCTACCGGACAGCCGAAGCTTTCTTT.

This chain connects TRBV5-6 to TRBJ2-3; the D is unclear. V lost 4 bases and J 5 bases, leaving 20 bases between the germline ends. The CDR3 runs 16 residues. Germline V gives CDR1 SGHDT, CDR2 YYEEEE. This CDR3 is CASSPNRAARGDTQYF. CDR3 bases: TGTGCCAGCAGCCCCAATCGGGCGGCGAGAGGAGATACGCAGTATTTT.

The CDR3 loop reads CASIPGASHSNQPQHF. The CDR3 nucleotides read TGTGCCAGTATCCCGGGTGCGAGCCATAGCAATCAGCCCCAGCATTTT. The chain uses TRBV19 and TRBJ1-5; no clear D gene. Germline V lookup: CDR1 LNHDA, CDR2 SQIVND (reference sequence). The CDR3 contains 16 residues. The V end was cut by 7 bases, the J end by 0 bases, with 16 bases between.

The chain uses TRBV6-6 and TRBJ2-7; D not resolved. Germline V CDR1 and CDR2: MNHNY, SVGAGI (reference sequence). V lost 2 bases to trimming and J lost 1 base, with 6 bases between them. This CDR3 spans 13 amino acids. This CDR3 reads CASSYDLSYEQYF. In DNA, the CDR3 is TGTGCCAGCAGTTACGACTTATCCTACGAGCAGTACTTC.

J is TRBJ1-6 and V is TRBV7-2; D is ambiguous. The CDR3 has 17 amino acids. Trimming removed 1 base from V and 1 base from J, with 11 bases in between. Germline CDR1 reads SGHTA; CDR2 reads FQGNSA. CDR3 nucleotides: TGTGCCAGCAGCTTAGTATCGGCTGGGTCCTATAATTCACCCCTCCACTTT. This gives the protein CASSLVSAGSYNSPLHF.

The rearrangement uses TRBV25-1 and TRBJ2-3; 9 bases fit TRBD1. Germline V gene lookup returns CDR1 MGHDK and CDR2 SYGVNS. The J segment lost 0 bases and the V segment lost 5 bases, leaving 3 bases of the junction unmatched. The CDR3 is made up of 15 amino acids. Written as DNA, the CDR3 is TGTGCCAGCAGTACCGGGACAGGGAGCACAGATACGCAGTATTTT. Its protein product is CASSTGTGSTDTQYF.

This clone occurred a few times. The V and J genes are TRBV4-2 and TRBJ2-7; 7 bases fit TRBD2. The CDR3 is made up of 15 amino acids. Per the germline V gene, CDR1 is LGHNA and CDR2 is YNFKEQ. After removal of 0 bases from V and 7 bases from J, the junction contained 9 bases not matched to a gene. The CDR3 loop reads CASSQDPAGLGEQYF. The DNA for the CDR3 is TGTGCCAGCAGCCAAGACCCAGCGGGACTGGGTGAGCAGTACTTC.

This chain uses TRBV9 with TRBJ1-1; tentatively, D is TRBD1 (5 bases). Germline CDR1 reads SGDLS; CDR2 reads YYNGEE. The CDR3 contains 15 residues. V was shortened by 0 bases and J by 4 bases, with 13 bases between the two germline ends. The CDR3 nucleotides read TGTGCCAGCAGCGTAGGGGACCGCGGGAGCACTGAAGCTTTCTTT. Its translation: CASSVGDRGSTEAFF.

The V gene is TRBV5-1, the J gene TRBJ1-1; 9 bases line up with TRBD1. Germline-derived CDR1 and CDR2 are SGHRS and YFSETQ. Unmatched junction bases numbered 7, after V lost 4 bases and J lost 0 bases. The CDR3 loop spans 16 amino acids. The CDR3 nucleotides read TGCGCCAGCAGCCGCCGGGGACAGGGTTTGAACACTGAAGCTTTCTTT. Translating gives CASSRRGQGLNTEAFF.

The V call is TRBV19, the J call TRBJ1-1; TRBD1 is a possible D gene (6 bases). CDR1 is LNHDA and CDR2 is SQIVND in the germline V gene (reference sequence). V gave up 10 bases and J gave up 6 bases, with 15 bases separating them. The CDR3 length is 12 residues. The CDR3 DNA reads TGTGCCACCGACAGGATCGGGTCTGAAGCTTTCTTT. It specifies CATDRIGSEAFF.

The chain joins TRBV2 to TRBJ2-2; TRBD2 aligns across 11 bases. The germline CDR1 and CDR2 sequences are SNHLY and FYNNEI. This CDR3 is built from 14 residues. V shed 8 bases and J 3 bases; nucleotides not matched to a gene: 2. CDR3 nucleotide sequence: TGTGCCAGCGGTAGCGGGGGGGACACCGGGGAGCTGTTTTTT. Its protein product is CASGSGGDTGELFF.

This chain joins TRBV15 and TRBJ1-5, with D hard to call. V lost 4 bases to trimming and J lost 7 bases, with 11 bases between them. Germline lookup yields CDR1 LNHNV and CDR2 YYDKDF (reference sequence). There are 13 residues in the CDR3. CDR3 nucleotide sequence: TGTGCCACCAGCACTGGGCAGAGCCAGCCCCAGCATTTT. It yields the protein CATSTGQSQPQHF.

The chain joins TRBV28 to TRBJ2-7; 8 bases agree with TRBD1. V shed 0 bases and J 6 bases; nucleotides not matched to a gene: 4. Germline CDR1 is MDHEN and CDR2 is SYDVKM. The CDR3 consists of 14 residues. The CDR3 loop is CASSLWGTGTEQYF. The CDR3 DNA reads TGTGCCAGCAGTTTATGGGGGACAGGCACCGAGCAGTACTTC.

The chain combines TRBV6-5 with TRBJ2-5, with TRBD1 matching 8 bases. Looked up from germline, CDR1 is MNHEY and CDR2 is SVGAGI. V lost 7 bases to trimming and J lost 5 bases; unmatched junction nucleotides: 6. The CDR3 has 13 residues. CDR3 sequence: CASTLGQGETQYF. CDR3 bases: TGTGCCAGCACCCTTGGACAGGGTGAGACCCAGTACTTC.

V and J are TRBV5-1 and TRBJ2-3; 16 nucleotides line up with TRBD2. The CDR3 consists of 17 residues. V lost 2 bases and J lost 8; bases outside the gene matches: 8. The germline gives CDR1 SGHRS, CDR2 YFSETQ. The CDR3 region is CASSFPGLAGGPATQYF. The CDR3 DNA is TGCGCCAGCAGCTTTCCGGGACTAGCGGGAGGGCCTGCTACGCAGTATTTT.

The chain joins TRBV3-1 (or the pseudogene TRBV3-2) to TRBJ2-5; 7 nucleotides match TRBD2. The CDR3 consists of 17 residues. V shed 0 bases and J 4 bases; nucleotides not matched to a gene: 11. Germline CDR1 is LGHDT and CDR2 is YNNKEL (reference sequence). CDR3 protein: CASSQDARRGYGETQYF. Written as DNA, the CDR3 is TGTGCCAGCAGCCAAGATGCGCGGCGGGGGTACGGAGAGACCCAGTACTTC.

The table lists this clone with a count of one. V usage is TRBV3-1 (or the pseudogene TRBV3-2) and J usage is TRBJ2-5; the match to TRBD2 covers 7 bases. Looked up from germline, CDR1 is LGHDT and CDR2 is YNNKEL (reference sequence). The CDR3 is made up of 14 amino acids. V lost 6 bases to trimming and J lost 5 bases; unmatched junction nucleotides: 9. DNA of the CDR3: TGTGCCAGCAGGTACGGACTAGAGGGGGAGACCCAGTACTTC. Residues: CASRYGLEGETQYF.

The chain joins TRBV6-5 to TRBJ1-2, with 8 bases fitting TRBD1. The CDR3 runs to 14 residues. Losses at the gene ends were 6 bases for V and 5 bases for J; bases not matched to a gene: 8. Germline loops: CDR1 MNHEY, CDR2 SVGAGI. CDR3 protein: CASSLGQGGYGYTF. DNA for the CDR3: TGTGCCAGCAGCCTCGGACAGGGCGGGTATGGCTACACCTTC.

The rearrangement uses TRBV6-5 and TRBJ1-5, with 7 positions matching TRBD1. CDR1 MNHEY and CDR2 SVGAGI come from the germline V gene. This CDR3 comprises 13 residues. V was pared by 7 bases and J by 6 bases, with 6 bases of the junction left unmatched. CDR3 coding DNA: TGTGCCAGCAAAAGCCGGGACAGTCAGCCCCAGCATTTT. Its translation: CASKSRDSQPQHF.

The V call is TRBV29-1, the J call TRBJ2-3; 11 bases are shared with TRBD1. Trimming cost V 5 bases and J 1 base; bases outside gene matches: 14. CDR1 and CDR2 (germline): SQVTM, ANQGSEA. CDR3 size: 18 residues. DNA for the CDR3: TGCAGCGTTCGGCCGGGACAGGGGGAAGGTTGGGGCACAGATACGCAGTATTTT. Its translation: CSVRPGQGEGWGTDTQYF.